This T cell receptor (beta chain) was captured by sequencing in a study of T cells in women clearing cervical HPV infection. Turning to the study itself: Case blood drawn at lesion detection; control blood after infection cleared. Cases' blood sampling followed lesion detection by median around 150 days (90 to 200). Points from the study as a whole: TRBV6-7 abundance was lower in cases than controls (around 0.11% versus 0.16%). CIN3+ cases had significantly higher TCR richness than controls; evenness did not differ.

This CDR3 contains 15 residues. After removal of 2 bases from V and 6 bases from J, the junction contained 6 bases not matched to a gene. Germline CDR1 SGHRS, CDR2 YFSETQ. Profiled with immunoSEQ multiplex PCR; TCRdb holds only in-frame clones, not every one. In all, the sample yields about 30,000 clones. Regarding this clone: The target antigen is unknown. The sequence runs out 3 residues before the end of the CDR3; the remainder is reconstructed from the germline J gene.

This sequence was found in a woman between 18 and 70 years old with a cervical HPV16 infection that either progressed to CIN3+ or cleared (not recorded which). Sequencing was done on a sample of blood buffy coat. V usage is TRBV5-1 and J usage is TRBJ2-3; 10 nucleotides match TRBD1. CDR3 bases read: TGCGCCAGCAGCTTTTCCGGGACAGGGGCCGATACG. This sequence encodes CASSFSGTGADT. The whole CDR3 sequence is CASSFSGTGADTQYF.